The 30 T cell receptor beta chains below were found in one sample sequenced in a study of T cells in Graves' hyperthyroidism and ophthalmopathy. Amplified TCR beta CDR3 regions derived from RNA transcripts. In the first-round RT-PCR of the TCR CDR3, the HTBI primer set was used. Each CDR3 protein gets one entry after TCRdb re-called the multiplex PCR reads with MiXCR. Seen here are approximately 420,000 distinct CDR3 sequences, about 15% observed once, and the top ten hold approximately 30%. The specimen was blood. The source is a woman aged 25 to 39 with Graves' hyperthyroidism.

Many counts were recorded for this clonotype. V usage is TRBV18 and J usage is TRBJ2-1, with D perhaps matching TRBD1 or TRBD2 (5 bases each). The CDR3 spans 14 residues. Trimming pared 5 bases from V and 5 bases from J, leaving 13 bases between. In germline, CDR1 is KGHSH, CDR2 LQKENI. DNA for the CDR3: TGTGCCAGCTCAACCGGGACGGCGAACAATGAGCAGTTCTTC. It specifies CASSTGTANNEQFF.

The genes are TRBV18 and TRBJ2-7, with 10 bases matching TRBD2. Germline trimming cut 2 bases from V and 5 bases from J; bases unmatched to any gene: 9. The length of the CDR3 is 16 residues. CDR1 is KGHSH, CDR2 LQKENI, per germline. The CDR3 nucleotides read TGTGCCAGCTCACCAATGCTGGTAGCGGGAGGCAACGAGCAGTACTTC. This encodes CASSPMLVAGGNEQYF. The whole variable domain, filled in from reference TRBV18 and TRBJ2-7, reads NAGVMQNPRHLVRRRGQEARLRCSPMKGHSHVYWYRQLPEEGLKFMVYLQKENIIDESGMPKERFSAEFPKEGPSILRIQQVVRGDSAAYFCASSPMLVAGGNEQYFGPGTRLTVT.

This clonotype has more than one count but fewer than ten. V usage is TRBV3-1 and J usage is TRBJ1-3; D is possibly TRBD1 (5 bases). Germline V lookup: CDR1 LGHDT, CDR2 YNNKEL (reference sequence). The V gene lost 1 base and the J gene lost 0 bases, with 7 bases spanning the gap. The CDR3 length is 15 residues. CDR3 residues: CASSQAGLSGNTIYF. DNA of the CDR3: TGTGCCAGCAGCCAAGCAGGGCTCTCTGGAAACACCATATATTTT.

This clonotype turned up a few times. CDR3 region: CASSSGGTGEDTQYF. The CDR3 DNA reads as TGTGCCAGCAGTTCCGGGGGGACGGGGGAGGATACGCAGTATTTT. This rearrangement joins TRBV6-5 to TRBJ2-3; 7 positions agree with TRBD2. From germline, CDR1 is MNHEY and CDR2 SVGAGI. The CDR3 length is 15 residues. Trimming took 4 bases from V and 6 from J; bases not matched to a gene: 10.

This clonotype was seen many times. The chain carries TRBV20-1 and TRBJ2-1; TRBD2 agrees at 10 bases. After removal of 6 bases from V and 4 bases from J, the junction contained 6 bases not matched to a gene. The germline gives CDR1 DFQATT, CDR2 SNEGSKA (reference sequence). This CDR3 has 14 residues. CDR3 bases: TGCAGTGCGACGACTAGCGGGTTATACAATGAGCAGTTCTTC. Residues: CSATTSGLYNEQFF.

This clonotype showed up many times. CDR3 loop: CASSRTLSDPRFSTDTQYF. The CDR3 nucleotides read TGTGCCAGCAGCCGAACCCTGTCGGACCCCAGGTTTAGCACAGATACGCAGTATTTT. The V and J genes are TRBV3-1 and TRBJ2-3, with D unresolved. The CDR3 contains 19 residues. Between the trimmed V and J ends, which lost 4 bases and 0 bases, there was a span of 23 bases. From germline, CDR1 is LGHDT and CDR2 YNNKEL (reference sequence).

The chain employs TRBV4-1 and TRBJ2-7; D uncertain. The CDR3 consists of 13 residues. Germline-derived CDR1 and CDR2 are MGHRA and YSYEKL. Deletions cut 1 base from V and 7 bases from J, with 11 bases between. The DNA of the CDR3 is TGCGCCAGCAGCCAAGGTCCCCGAGAGGAGCAGTACTTC. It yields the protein CASSQGPREEQYF.

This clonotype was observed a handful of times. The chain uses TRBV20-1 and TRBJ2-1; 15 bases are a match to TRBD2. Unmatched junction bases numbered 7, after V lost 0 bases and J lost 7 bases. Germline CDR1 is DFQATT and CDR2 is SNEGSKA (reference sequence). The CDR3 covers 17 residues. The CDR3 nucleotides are TGCAGTGCTAGAGATCCCTGGACTAGCGGGAGGGCTAATGAGCAGTTCTTC. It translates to CSARDPWTSGRANEQFF.

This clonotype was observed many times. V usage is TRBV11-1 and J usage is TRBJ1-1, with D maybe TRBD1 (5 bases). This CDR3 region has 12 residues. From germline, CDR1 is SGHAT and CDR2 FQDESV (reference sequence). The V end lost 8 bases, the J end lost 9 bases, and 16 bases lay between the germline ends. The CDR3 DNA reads TGTGCCAGCGCGGGACTGACGGAAAAAGCTTTCTTT. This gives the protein CASAGLTEKAFF.

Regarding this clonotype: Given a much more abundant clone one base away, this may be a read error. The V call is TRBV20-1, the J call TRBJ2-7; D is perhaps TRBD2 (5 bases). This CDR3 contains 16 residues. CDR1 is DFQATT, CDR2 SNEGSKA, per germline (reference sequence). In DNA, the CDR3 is TGCAGTGCTAGAGAATTTTTGAGCGGAGCCTCCTACGAGCAGCACTTC. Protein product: CSAREFLSGASYEQHF.

The CDR3 DNA sequence: TGCAGTGACAGACGTCCGGCACTCCAAGAGACCCAGTACTTC. This codes for CSDRRPALQETQYF. V is TRBV20-1 and J is TRBJ2-5; no clear D gene. CDR3 length: 14 amino acids. The V end was cut by 7 bases, the J end by 1 base, with 16 bases between. Germline-derived CDR1 and CDR2 are DFQATT and SNEGSKA (reference sequence).

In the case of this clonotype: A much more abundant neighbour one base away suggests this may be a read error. CDR3 sequence: CASSQEGDGNTGELFF. CDR3 nucleotides: TGTGCCAGCAGCCAAGAAGGGGACGGGAACACCGGGGAGCTGTTTTTT. This sequence joins TRBV3-1 and TRBJ2-2; D is tentatively TRBD1 or TRBD2 (5 bases each). The CDR3 has 16 amino acids. From germline, CDR1 is LGHDT and CDR2 YNNKEL (reference sequence). V was pared by 0 bases and J by 1 base, with 9 bases between.

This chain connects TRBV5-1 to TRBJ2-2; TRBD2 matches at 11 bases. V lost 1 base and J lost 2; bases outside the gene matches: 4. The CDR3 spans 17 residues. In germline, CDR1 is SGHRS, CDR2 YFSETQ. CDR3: CASSLLSGRGNTGELFF. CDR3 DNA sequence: TGCGCCAGCAGCTTGCTTAGCGGGAGGGGAAACACCGGGGAGCTGTTTTTT.

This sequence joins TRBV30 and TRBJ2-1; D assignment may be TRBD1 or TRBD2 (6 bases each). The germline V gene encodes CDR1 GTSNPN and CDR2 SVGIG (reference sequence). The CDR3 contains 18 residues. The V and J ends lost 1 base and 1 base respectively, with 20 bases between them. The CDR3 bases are TGTGCCTGGAGTGCTGAAAAGGGGGGCCGCATTTCCTACAATGAGCAGTTCTTC. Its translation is CAWSAEKGGRISYNEQFF.

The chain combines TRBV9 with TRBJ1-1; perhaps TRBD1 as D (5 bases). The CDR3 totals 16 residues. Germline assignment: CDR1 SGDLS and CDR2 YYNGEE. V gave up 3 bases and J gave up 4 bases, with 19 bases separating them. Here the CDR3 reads CASSGGGGARGTEAFF. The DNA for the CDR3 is TGTGCCAGCAGCGGGGGTGGAGGGGCAAGGGGCACTGAAGCTTTCTTT.

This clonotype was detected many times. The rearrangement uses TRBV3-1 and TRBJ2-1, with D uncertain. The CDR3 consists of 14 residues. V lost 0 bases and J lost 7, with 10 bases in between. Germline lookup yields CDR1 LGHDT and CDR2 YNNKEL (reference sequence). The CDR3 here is CASSQDTKLNEQFF. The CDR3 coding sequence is TGTGCCAGCAGCCAAGATACTAAGTTGAATGAGCAGTTCTTC.

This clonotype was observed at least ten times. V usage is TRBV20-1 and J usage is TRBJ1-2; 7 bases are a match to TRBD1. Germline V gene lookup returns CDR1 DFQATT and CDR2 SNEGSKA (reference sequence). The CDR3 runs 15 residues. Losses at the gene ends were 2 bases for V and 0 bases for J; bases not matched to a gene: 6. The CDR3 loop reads CSARPRDRSNYGYTF. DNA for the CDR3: TGCAGTGCTAGACCCAGGGACAGATCTAACTATGGCTACACCTTC.

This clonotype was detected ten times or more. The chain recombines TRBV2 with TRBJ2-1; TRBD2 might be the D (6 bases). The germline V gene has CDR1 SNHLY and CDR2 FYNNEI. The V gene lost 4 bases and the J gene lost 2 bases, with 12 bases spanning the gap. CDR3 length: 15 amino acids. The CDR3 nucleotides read TGTGCCAGCAGTGGGGGACTGACGACCTACAATGAGCAGTTCTTC. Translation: CASSGGLTTYNEQFF.

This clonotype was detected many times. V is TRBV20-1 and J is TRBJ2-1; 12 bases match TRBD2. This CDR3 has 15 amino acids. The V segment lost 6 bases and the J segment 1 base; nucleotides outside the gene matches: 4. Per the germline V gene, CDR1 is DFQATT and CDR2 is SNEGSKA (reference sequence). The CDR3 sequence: CSAPGTSGSYNEQFF. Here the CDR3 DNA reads TGCAGTGCCCCTGGGACTAGCGGGTCCTACAATGAGCAGTTCTTC.

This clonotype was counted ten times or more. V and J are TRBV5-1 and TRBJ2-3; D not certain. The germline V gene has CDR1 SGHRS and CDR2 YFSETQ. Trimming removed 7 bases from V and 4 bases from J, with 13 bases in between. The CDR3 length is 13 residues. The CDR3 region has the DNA TGCGCCAGCGGTCAGTTTGGCTCAGATACGCAGTATTTT. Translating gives CASGQFGSDTQYF.

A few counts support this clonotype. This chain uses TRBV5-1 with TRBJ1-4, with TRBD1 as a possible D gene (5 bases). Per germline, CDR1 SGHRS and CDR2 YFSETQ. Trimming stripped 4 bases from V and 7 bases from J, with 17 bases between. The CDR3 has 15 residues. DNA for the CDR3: TGCGCCAGCAGCCCAGACAGCCTACCGGGTGAAAAACTGTTTTTT. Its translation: CASSPDSLPGEKLFF. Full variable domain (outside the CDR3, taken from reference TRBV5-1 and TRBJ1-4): KAGVTQTPRYLIKTRGQQVTLSCSPISGHRSVSWYQQTPGQGLQFLFEYFSETQRNKGNFPGRFSGRQFSNSRSEMNVSTLELGDSALYLCASSPDSLPGEKLFFGSGTQLSVL.

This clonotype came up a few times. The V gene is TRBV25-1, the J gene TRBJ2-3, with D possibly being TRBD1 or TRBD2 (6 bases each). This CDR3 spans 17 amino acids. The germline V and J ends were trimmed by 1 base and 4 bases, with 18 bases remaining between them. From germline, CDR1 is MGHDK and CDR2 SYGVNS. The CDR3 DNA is TGTGCCAGCAGTGAATTGTGGCAAGGGGGGCGAGCAGATACGCAGTATTTT. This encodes CASSELWQGGRADTQYF.

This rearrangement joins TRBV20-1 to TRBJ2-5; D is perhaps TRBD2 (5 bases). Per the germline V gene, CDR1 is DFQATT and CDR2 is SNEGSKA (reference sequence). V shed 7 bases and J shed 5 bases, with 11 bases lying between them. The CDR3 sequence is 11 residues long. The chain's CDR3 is CSVGPGETQYF. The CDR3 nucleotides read TGCAGTGTGGGCCCGGGGGAGACCCAGTACTTC.

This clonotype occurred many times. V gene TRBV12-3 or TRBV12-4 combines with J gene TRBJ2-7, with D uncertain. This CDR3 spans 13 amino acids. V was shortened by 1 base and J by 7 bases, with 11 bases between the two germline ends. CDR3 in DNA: TGTGCCAGCAGTTTAGATGCAGCCCTGGAGCAGTACTTC. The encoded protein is CASSLDAALEQYF.

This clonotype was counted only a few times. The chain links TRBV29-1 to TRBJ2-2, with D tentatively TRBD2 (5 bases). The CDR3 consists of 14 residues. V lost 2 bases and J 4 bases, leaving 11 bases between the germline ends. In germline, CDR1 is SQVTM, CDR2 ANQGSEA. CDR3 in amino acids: CSVEYSGITGELFF. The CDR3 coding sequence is TGCAGCGTTGAATACTCGGGAATCACCGGGGAGCTGTTTTTT.

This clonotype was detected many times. CDR3 DNA sequence: TGCAGTGCAATGGCGGCGAAAGCTTTCTTT. Its translation is CSAMAAKAFF. J is TRBJ1-1 and V is TRBV20-1, with no clear D. The germline V gene has CDR1 DFQATT and CDR2 SNEGSKA (reference sequence). CDR3 size: 10 residues. V lost 6 bases to trimming and J lost 9 bases, with 11 bases between them.

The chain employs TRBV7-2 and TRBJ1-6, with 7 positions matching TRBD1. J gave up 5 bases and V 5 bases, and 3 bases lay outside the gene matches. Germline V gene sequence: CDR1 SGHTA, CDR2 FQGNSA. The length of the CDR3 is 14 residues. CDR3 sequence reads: CASSRGTDNSPLHF. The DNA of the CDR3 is TGTGCCAGCAGCCGCGGGACAGATAATTCACCCCTCCACTTT. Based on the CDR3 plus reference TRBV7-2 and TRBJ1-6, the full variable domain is GAGVSQSPSNKVTEKGKDVELRCDPISGHTALYWYRQSLGQGLEFLIYFQGNSAPDKSGLPSDRFSAERTGGSVSTLTIQRTQQEDSAVYLCASSRGTDNSPLHFGNGTRLTVT.

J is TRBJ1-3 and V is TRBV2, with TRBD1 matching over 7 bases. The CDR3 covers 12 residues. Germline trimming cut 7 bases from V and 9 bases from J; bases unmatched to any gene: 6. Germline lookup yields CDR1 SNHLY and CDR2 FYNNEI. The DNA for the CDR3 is TGTGCCAGCACAGACAGGGTGAGCACCATATATTTT. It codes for CASTDRVSTIYF.

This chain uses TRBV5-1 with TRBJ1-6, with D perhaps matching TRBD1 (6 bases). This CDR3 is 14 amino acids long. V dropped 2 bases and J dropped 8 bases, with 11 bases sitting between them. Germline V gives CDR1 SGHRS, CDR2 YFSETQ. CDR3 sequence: CASSLQGWDSPLHF. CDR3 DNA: TGCGCCAGCAGCTTACAGGGCTGGGATTCACCCCTCCACTTT.

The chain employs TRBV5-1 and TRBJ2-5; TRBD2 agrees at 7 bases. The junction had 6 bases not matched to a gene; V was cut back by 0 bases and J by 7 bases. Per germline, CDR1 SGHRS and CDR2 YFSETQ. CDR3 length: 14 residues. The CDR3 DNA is TGCGCCAGCAGCTTGGAAGGGACGGGGGGGACCCAGTACTTC. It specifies CASSLEGTGGTQYF.